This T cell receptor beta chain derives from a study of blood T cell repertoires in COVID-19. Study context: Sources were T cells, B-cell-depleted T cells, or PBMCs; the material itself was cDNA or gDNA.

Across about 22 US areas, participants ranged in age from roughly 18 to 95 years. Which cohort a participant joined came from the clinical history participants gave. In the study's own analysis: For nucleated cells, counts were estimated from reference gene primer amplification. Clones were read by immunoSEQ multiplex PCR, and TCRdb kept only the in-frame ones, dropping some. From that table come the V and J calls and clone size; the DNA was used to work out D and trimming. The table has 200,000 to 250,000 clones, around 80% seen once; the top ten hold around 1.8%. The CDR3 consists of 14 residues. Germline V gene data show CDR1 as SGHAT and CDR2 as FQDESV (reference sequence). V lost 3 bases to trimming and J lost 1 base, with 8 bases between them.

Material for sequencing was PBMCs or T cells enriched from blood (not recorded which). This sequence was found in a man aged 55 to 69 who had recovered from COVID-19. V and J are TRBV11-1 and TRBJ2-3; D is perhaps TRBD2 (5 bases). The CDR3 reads CASSFGLGTDTQYF. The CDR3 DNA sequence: TGTGCCAGCAGCTTTGGACTGGGCACAGATACGCAGTATTTT.